This TCR beta chain was recovered during a study of shared clonotypes between healthy human individuals. About the research overall: Per donor, three plates held CD4 naive cells, three held CD4 memory, two held CD8 naive and one held CD8 memory.

A remark on this clone: Antigen unknown.

Generated by immunoSEQ multiplex PCR, the TCRdb table keeps only in-frame clones and is missing some. Of millions of clones in the sample, 85% to 95% are singletons; the top ten hold around 0.13%. Findings of the study overall: The study sampled only blood, and tissue repertoires likely differ. What naive subsets generally showed was a larger estimated richness than memory subsets showed.

Trimming took 4 bases from V and 5 from J, leaving 17 bases between them. The germline V gene encodes CDR1 MNHEY and CDR2 SVGAGI. This CDR3 spans 15 amino acids. The investigators split CD4+ cells into a CD45RA+ naive subset and a CD45RA-negative memory subset. Sequencing input: naive CD4+ T cells sorted from blood. Subset of the sample: CD45RA+ positively selected. The chain links TRBV6-5 to TRBJ1-2, with D tentatively TRBD1 (5 bases). The clonotype was recovered from a man between 18 and 35 years old in good health. The CDR3 protein is CASSSDGWGLYGYTF. In DNA, the CDR3 is TGTGCCAGCAGTTCGGACGGATGGGGCCTATATGGCTACACCTTC.